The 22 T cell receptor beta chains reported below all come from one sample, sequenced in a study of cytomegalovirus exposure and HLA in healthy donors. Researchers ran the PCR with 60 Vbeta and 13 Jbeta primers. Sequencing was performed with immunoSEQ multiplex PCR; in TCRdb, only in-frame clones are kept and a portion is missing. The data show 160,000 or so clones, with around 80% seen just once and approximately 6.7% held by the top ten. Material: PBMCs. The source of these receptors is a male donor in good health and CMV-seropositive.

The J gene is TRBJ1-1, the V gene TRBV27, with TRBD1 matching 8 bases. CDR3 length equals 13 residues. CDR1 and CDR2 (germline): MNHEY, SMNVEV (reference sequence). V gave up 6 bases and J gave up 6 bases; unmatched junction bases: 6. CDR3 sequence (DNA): TGTGCCAGCAGGGGGACAGGCTCGGCTGAAGCTTTCTTT. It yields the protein CASRGTGSAEAFF.

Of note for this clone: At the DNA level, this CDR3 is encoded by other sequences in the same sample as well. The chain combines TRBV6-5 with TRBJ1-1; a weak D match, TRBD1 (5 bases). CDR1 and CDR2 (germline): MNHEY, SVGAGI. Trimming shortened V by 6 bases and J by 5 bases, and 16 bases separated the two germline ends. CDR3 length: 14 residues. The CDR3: CASRRPPGDTEAFF. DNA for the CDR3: TGTGCCAGCAGGCGGCCCCCGGGGGATACTGAAGCTTTCTTT.

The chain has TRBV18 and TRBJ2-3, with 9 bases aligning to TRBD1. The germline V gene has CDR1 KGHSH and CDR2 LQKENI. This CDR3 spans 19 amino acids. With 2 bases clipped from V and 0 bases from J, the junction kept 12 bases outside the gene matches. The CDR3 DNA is TGTGCCAGCTCACCATTGACAGGGGGATCCAGGACTAGCACAGATACGCAGTATTTT. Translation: CASSPLTGGSRTSTDTQYF.

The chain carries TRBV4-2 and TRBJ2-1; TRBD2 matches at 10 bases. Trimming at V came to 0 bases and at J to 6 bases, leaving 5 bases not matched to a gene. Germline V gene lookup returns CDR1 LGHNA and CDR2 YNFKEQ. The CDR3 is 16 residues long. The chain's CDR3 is CASSQDLSGRANEQFF. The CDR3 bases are TGTGCCAGCAGCCAAGATCTAAGCGGGAGGGCCAATGAGCAGTTCTTC.

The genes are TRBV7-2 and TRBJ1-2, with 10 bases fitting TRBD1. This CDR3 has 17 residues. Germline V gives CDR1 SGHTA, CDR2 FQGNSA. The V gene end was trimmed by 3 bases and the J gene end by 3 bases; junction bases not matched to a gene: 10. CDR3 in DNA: TGTGCCAGCAGCTTGTCGGACAGGGGGACGCGACACTATGGCTACACCTTC. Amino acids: CASSLSDRGTRHYGYTF.

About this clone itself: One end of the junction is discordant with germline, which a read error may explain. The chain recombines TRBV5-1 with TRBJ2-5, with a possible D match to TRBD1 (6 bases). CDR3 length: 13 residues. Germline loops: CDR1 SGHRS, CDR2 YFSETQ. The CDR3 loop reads CASSPRGQGTQYF. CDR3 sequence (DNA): TGCGCCAGCTCCCCCAGGGGCCAAGGGACCCAGTACTTC.

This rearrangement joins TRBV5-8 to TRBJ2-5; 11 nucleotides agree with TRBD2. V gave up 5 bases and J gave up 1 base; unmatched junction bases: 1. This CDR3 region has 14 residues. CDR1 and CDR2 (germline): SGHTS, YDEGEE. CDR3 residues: CASRGLAVQETQYF. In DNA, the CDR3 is TGTGCCAGCAGGGGACTAGCGGTCCAAGAGACCCAGTACTTC.

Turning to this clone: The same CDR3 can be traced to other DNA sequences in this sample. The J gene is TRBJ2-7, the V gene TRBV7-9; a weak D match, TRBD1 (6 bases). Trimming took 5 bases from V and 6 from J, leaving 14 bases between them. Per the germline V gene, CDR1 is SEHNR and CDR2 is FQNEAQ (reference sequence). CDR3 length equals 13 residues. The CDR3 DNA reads TGTGCCAGCAGCCTAGACGGGACATCCGAGCAGTACTTC. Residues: CASSLDGTSEQYF.

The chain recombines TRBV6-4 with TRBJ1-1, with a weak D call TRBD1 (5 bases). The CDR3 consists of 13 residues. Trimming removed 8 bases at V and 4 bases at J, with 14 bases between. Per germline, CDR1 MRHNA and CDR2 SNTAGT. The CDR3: CASSASRGTEAFF. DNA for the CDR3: TGTGCCAGCTCCGCTAGTAGGGGCACTGAAGCTTTCTTT.

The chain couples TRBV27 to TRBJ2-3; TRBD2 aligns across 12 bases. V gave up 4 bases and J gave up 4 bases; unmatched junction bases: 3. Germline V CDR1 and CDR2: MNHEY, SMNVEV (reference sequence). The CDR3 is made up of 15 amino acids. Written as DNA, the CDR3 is TGTGCCAGCAGTTCACTAGCGGGAGGTGCAGATACGCAGTATTTT. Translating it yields CASSSLAGGADTQYF.

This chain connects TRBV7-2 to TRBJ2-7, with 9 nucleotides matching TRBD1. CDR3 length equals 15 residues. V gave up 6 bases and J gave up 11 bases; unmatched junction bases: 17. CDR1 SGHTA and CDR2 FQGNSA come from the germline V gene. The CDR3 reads CASSSLGTGSSLEYF. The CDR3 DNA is TGTGCCAGCAGTTCGTTAGGGACAGGGAGTAGCTTGGAGTACTTC.

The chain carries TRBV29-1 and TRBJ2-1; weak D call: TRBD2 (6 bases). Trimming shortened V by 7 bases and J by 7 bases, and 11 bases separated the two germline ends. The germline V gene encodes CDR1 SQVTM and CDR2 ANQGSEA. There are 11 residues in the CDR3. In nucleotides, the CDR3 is TGCAGCGCCCCGGCGGGGAATGAGCAGTTCTTC. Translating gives CSAPAGNEQFF.

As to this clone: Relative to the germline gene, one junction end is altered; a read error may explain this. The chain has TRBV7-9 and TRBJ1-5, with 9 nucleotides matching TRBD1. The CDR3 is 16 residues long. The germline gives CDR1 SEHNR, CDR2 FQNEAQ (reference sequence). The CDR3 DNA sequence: TGTTCCAGCACCCTCGGACAGGGGACTAGCAATCAGCCCCAGCATTTT. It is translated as CSSTLGQGTSNQPQHF.

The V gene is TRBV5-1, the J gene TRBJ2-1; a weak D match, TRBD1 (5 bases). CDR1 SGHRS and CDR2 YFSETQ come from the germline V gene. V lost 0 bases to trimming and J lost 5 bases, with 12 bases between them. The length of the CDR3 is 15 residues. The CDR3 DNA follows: TGCGCCAGCAGCTTGGTGGTAGGGGTTCACAATGAGCAGTTCTTC. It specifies CASSLVVGVHNEQFF.

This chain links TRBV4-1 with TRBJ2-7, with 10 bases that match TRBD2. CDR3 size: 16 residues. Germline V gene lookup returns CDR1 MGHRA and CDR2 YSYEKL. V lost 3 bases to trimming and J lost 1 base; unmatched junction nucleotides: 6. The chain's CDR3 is CASSQFPSGSSYEQYF. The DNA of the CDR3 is TGCGCCAGCAGCCAGTTCCCTAGCGGGAGTTCCTACGAGCAGTACTTC.

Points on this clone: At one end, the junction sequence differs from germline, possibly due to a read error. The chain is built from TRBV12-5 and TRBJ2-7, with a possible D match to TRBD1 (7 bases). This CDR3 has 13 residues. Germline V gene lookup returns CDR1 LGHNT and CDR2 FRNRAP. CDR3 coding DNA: TGTGCTAGTTTTCAGACAGGGACTTACGAGCAGTACTTT. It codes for CASFQTGTYEQYF.

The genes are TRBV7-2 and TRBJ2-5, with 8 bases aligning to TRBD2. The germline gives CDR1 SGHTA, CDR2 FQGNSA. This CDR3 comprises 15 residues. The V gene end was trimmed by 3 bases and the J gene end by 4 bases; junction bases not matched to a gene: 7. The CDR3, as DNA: TGTGCCAGCAGCTTTAGCGGGGCGGCCCCAGAGACCCAGTACTTC. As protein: CASSFSGAAPETQYF.

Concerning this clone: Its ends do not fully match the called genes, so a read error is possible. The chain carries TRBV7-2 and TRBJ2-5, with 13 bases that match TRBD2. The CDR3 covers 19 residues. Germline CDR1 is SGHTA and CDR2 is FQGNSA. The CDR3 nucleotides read TGTGCCAGCACCTTAGGTCTCGGGACTAGCGGGATTGTCGAGAAGACCCAGTACTTC. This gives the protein CASTLGLGTSGIVEKTQYF.

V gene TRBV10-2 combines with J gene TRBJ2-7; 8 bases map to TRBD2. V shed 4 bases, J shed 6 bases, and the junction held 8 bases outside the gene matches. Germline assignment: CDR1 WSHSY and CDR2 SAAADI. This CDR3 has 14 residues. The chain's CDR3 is CASSVRGLAAEQYF. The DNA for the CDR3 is TGCGCCAGCAGTGTACGAGGACTAGCAGCCGAGCAGTACTTC.

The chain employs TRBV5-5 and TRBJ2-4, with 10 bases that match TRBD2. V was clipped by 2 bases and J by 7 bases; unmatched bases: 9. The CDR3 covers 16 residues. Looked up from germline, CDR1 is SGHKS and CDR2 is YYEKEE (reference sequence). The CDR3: CASSFTRTSGRNIQYF. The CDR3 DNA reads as TGTGCCAGCAGCTTTACTCGGACTAGCGGCAGGAACATTCAGTACTTC.

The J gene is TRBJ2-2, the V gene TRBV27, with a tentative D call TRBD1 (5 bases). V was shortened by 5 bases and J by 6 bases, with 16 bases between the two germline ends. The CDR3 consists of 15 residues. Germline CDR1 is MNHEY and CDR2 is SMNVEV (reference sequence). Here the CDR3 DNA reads TGTGCCAGCAGTCCCTCCTTGCAGGGTCCCGGGGAGCTGTTTTTT. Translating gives CASSPSLQGPGELFF.

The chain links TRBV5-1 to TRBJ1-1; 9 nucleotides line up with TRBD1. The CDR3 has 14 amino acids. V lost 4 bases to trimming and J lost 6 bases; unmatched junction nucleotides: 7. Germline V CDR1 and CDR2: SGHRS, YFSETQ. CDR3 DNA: TGCGCCAGCAGCAGCGGGGACAGGGCTCCTGAAGCTTTCTTT. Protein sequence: CASSSGDRAPEAFF.